This T cell receptor beta chain was documented in a study of spatial heterogeneity in lung cancer. The germline CDR1 and CDR2 sequences are SGHAT and FQNNGV. The length of the CDR3 is 11 residues. V shed 1 base and J shed 6 bases, with 3 bases lying between them. Noted time point: sample taken at primary tumor resection. Tumor, nontumor lung or frozen PBMC supplied whole RNA that was sequenced unsorted. Many counts were recorded for this clonotype. TCRdb itself ran the 5' RACE reads through MiXCR, one entry per CDR3 protein. The profile shows roughly 60,000 distinct CDR3 sequences, about 8% of them singletons.

The starting material was PBMCs, obtained at surgery. The receptor comes from a female donor with early-stage non-small cell lung cancer. The chain carries TRBV11-2 and TRBJ2-5; D call uncertain. CDR3 nucleotide sequence: TGTGCCAGCAGCTTAGGGCAGACCCAGTACTTC. Amino acid sequence: CASSLGQTQYF.